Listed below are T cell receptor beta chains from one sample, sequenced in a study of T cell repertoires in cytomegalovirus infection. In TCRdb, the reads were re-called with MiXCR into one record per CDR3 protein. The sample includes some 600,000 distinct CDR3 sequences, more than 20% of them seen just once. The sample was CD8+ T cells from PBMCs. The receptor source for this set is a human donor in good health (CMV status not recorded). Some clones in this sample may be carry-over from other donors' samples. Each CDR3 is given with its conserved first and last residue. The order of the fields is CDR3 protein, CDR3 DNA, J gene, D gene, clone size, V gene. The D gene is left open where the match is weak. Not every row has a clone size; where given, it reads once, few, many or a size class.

CDR3 protein: CSARGGATRTGTLNTEAFF
CDR3 DNA: TGCAGTGCTAGAGGAGGGGCTACCCGGACAGGAACCTTGAACACTGAAGCTTTCTTT
J gene: TRBJ1-1
D gene: TRBD1
clone size: few
V gene: TRBV20-1

CDR3 protein: CATSTHKETQYF
CDR3 DNA: TGTGCCACCTCTACCCACAAAGAGACCCAGTACTTC
J gene: TRBJ2-5
D gene: NA
clone size: NA
V gene: TRBV2

CDR3 protein: CASSLVGTRYNEQFF
CDR3 DNA: TGTGCCAGCAGCTTGGTAGGGACTCGATACAATGAGCAGTTCTTC
J gene: TRBJ2-1
D gene: NA
clone size: NA
V gene: TRBV5-6

CDR3 protein: CSARDPRQGGDGYTF
CDR3 DNA: TGCAGTGCTAGAGACCCCAGACAGGGCGGGGATGGCTACACCTTC
J gene: TRBJ1-2
D gene: TRBD1
clone size: NA
V gene: TRBV20-1

CDR3 protein: CSVKWGAGDTEAFF
CDR3 DNA: TGCAGTGTCAAATGGGGGGCGGGGGACACTGAAGCTTTCTTT
J gene: TRBJ1-1
D gene: NA
clone size: NA
V gene: TRBV20-1

CDR3 protein: CASSPLGQSSSYEQYF
CDR3 DNA: TGCGCCAGCAGCCCCCTCGGCCAGTCAAGCTCCTACGAGCAGTACTTC
J gene: TRBJ2-7
D gene: NA
clone size: NA
V gene: TRBV4-1

CDR3 protein: CASSPTMAAFTEAFF
CDR3 DNA: TGTGCCAGCAGCCCCACCATGGCGGCTTTCACTGAAGCTTTCTTT
J gene: TRBJ1-1
D gene: NA
clone size: NA
V gene: TRBV7-1

CDR3 protein: CASSTRSPTDGYTF
CDR3 DNA: TGTGCCAGCAGCACCAGAAGCCCTACGGATGGCTACACCTTC
J gene: TRBJ1-2
D gene: NA
clone size: many
V gene: TRBV7-9

CDR3 protein: CASIKTANTGELFF
CDR3 DNA: TGTGCCAGCATAAAGACGGCGAACACCGGGGAGCTGTTTTTT
J gene: TRBJ2-2
D gene: NA
clone size: few
V gene: TRBV2

CDR3 protein: CSVENLGRAGYGYTF
CDR3 DNA: TGCAGCGTTGAAAACCTGGGAAGGGCAGGGTATGGCTACACCTTC
J gene: TRBJ1-2
D gene: NA
clone size: NA
V gene: TRBV29-1

CDR3 protein: CASSYGTKAFF
CDR3 DNA: TGTGCCAGCAGTTACGGCACGAAAGCTTTCTTT
J gene: TRBJ1-1
D gene: NA
clone size: NA
V gene: TRBV6-2/TRBV6-3

CDR3 protein: CASSYLDGEAFF
CDR3 DNA: TGTGCCAGCAGTTACCTAGACGGCGAAGCTTTCTTT
J gene: TRBJ1-1
D gene: NA
clone size: few
V gene: TRBV6-5

CDR3 protein: CASSLPTIGGELFF
CDR3 DNA: TGTGCCAGCAGTTTACCGACAATCGGCGGGGAGCTGTTTTTT
J gene: TRBJ2-2
D gene: NA
clone size: NA
V gene: TRBV27

CDR3 protein: CASSLAGGVLQDEQFF
CDR3 DNA: TGTGCCAGCAGCTTGGCCGGGGGGGTGCTTCAGGATGAGCAGTTCTTC
J gene: TRBJ2-1
D gene: TRBD2
clone size: few
V gene: TRBV7-4

CDR3 protein: CASSELQGFGETQYF
CDR3 DNA: TGTGCTAGCAGCGAACTACAGGGTTTTGGAGAGACCCAGTACTTC
J gene: TRBJ2-5
D gene: NA
clone size: few
V gene: TRBV7-7

CDR3 protein: CASRPNRRDLTQYF
CDR3 DNA: TGTGCCAGCAGACCGAACAGGAGGGATCTGACCCAGTACTTC
J gene: TRBJ2-5
D gene: NA
clone size: few
V gene: TRBV28

CDR3 protein: CAGGRADTQYF
CDR3 DNA: TGTGCCGGGGGGCGCGCAGATACGCAGTATTTT
J gene: TRBJ2-3
D gene: NA
clone size: NA
V gene: TRBV13

CDR3 protein: CASSLIGGFLDNEQFF
CDR3 DNA: TGTGCCAGCAGCTTAATAGGGGGTTTTCTGGACAATGAGCAGTTCTTC
J gene: TRBJ2-1
D gene: NA
clone size: NA
V gene: TRBV5-8

CDR3 protein: CASSNPGGRSPLHF
CDR3 DNA: TGTGCCAGCAGTAACCCCGGTGGGCGATCACCCCTCCACTTT
J gene: TRBJ1-6
D gene: NA
clone size: NA
V gene: TRBV2

CDR3 protein: CASRRGGNTEALF
CDR3 DNA: TGTGCCAGCCGACGGGGGGGCAACACTGAAGCTCTCTTT
J gene: TRBJ1-1
D gene: NA
clone size: NA
V gene: TRBV6-5

CDR3 protein: CASSLDGGIVDTQYF
CDR3 DNA: TGTGCCAGCAGCTTGGATGGCGGGATCGTAGATACGCAGTATTTT
J gene: TRBJ2-3
D gene: NA
clone size: few
V gene: TRBV5-4

CDR3 protein: CASSFSPTGLETKNIQYF
CDR3 DNA: TGCGCCAGCAGCTTCTCTCCGACAGGGTTGGAAACCAAAAACATTCAGTACTTC
J gene: TRBJ2-4
D gene: TRBD1
clone size: few
V gene: TRBV5-1

CDR3 protein: CSARLSLRDTLYNEQFF
CDR3 DNA: TGCAGTGCTAGGCTGTCGTTAAGGGACACCTTATACAATGAGCAGTTCTTC
J gene: TRBJ2-1
D gene: NA
clone size: once
V gene: TRBV20-1

CDR3 protein: CASSLAWQGLTGANVLTF
CDR3 DNA: TGTGCCAGCAGCTTAGCGTGGCAGGGGCTCACTGGGGCCAACGTCCTGACTTTC
J gene: TRBJ2-6
D gene: NA
clone size: many
V gene: TRBV7-2

CDR3 protein: CASSLTGKGNQPQHF
CDR3 DNA: TGTGCCAGCAGCTTGACGGGGAAGGGCAATCAGCCCCAGCATTTT
J gene: TRBJ1-5
D gene: NA
clone size: NA
V gene: TRBV5-6

CDR3 protein: CASSQEFLGAGETQYF
CDR3 DNA: TGTGCCAGCAGCCAAGAGTTCCTAGGTGCAGGAGAGACCCAGTACTTC
J gene: TRBJ2-5
D gene: NA
clone size: few
V gene: TRBV14